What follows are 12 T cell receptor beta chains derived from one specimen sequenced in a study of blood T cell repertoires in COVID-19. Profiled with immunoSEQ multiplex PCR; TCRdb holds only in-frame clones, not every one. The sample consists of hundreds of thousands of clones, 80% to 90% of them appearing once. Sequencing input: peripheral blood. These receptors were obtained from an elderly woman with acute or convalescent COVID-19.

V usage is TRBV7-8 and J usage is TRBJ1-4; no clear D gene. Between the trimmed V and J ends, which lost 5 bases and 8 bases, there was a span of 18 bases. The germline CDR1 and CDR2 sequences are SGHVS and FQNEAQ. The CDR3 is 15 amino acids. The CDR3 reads CASSPRWREDEKLFF. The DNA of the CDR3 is TGTGCCAGCAGCCCCCGGTGGAGAGAAGACGAAAAACTGTTTTTT.

The CDR3 reads CASSSQASGVYEQYF. The CDR3 bases are TGTGCCAGCAGCTCCCAGGCTAGCGGGGTTTACGAGCAGTACTTC. V usage is TRBV7-2 and J usage is TRBJ2-7; 9 bases are a match to TRBD2. After removal of 4 bases from V and 4 bases from J, the junction contained 8 bases not matched to a gene. The CDR3 spans 15 residues. Germline CDR1 and CDR2: SGHTA and FQGNSA.

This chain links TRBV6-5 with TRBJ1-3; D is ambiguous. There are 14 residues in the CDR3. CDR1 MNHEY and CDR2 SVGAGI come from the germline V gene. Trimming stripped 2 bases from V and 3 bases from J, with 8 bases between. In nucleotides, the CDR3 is TGTGCCAGCAGTTACGCGGCATTTGGAAACACCATATATTTT. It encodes CASSYAAFGNTIYF.

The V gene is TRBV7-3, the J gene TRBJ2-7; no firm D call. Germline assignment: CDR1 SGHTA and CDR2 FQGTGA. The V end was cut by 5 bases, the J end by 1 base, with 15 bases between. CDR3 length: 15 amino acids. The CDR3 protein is CASSIVGGGSYEQYF. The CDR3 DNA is TGTGCCAGCAGCATCGTGGGTGGCGGTTCCTACGAGCAGTACTTC. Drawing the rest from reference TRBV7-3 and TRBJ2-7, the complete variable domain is GAGVSQTPSNKVTEKGKYVELRCDPISGHTALYWYRQSLGQGPEFLIYFQGTGAADDSGLPNDRFFAVRPEGSVSTLKIQRTERGDSAVYLCASSIVGGGSYEQYFGPGTRLTVT.

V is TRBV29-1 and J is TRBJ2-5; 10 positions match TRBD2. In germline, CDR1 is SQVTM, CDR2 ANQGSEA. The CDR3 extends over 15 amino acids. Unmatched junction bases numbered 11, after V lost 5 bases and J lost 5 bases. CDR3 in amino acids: CSVHGRTSGPETQYF. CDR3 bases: TGCAGCGTTCATGGACGGACTAGCGGTCCGGAGACCCAGTACTTC. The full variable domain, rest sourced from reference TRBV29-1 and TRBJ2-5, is SAVISQKPSRDICQRGTSLTIQCQVDSQVTMMFWYRQQPGQSLTLIATANQGSEATYESGFVIDKFPISRPNLTFSTLTVSNMSPEDSSIYLCSVHGRTSGPETQYFGPGTRLLVL.

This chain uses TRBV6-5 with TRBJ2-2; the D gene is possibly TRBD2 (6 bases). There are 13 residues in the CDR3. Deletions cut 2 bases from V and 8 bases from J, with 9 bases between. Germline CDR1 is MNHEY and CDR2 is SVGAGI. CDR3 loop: CASSYQAGGELFF. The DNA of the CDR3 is TGTGCCAGCAGTTACCAGGCGGGGGGGGAGCTGTTTTTT.

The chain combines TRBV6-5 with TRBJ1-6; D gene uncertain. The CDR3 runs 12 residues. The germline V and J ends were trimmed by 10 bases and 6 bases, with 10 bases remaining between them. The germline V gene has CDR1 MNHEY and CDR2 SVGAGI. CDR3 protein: CATGEGNSPLHF. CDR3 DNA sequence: TGTGCCACCGGGGAGGGTAATTCACCCCTCCACTTT.

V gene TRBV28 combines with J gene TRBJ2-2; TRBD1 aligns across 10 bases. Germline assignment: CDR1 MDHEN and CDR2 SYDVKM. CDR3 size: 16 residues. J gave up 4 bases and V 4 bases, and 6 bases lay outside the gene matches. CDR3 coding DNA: TGTGCCAGCAGTTCTTCCCGGGACAGGGGCACCGGGGAGCTGTTTTTT. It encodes CASSSSRDRGTGELFF.

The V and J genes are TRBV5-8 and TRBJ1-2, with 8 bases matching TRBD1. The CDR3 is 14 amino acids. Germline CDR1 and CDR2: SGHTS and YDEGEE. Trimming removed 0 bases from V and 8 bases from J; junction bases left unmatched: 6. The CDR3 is CASSLGGQGGGYTF. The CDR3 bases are TGTGCCAGCAGCTTGGGAGGACAGGGCGGCGGCTACACCTTC. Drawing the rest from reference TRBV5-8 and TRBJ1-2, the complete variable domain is EAGVTQSPTHLIKTRGQQATLRCSPISGHTSVYWYQQALGLGLQFLLWYDEGEERNRGNFPPRFSGRQFPNYSSELNVNALELEDSALYLCASSLGGQGGGYTFGSGTRLTVV.

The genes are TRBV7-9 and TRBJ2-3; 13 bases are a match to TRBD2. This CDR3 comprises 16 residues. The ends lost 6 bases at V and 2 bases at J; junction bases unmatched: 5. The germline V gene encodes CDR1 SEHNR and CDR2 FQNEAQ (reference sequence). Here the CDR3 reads CASSVGLAGFTDTQYF. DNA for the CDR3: TGTGCCAGCAGTGTGGGACTAGCGGGATTCACAGATACGCAGTATTTT.

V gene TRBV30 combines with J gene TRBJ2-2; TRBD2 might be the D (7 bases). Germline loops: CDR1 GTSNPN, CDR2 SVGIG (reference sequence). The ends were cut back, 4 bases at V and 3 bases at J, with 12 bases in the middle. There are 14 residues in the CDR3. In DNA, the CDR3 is TGTGCCTGGACTAGGGGGGGTCACACCGGGGAGCTGTTTTTT. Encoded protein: CAWTRGGHTGELFF.

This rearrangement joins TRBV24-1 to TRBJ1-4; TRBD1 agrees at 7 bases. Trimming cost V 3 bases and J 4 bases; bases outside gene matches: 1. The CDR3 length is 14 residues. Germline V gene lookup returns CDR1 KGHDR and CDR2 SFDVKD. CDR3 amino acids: CATSDRDSNEKLFF. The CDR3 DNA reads TGTGCCACCAGTGATAGGGACAGTAATGAAAAACTGTTTTTT.